These 26 T cell receptor beta chains were all obtained from the same sample, sequenced in a study of CD8+ T cells in alopecia areata. cDNA reverse transcribed from extracted RNA served as the sequencing template. The protocol was immunoSEQ multiplex PCR, while the TCRdb copy is restricted to in-frame clones and leaves out a portion. This table has about 210,000 clones, approximately 47% appearing once. Treatment in this sample: oral pan-JAK inhibitor, 5-10 mg twice daily. Sequences were derived from CD4+ T cells sorted from blood, sampled between weeks 36 and 40, from a patient treated with tofacitinib. Receptor source: a human donor with alopecia areata.

The J gene is TRBJ1-2, the V gene TRBV2, with D possibly TRBD1 on 5 matching bases. This CDR3 is built from 13 residues. V dropped 6 bases and J dropped 3 bases, with 11 bases sitting between them. In germline, CDR1 is SNHLY, CDR2 FYNNEI. As DNA, the CDR3 is TGTGCCAGCAGCGAGAGGGGTTACTATGGCTACACCTTC. It translates to CASSERGYYGYTF.

V is TRBV29-1 and J is TRBJ2-5; possibly TRBD2 for D (5 bases). V lost 4 bases to trimming and J lost 4 bases, with 10 bases between them. Per the germline V gene, CDR1 is SQVTM and CDR2 is ANQGSEA. This CDR3 comprises 12 residues. This CDR3 reads CSVAPGGETQYF. DNA of the CDR3: TGCAGCGTTGCGCCAGGAGGAGAGACCCAGTACTTC.

This chain connects TRBV2 to TRBJ2-7; D gene ambiguous. The length of the CDR3 is 14 residues. The V and J ends lost 6 bases and 1 base respectively, with 13 bases between them. Germline CDR1 SNHLY, CDR2 FYNNEI. As DNA, the CDR3 is TGTGCCAGCAGGGTAGACCGGTGGTCCTACGAGCAGTACTTC. Protein: CASRVDRWSYEQYF.

This clone appeared a few times. The genes are TRBV10-3 and TRBJ2-2, with TRBD2 matching 15 bases. Trimming cost V 6 bases and J 0 bases; bases outside gene matches: 8. The CDR3 consists of 19 residues. CDR1 ENHRY and CDR2 SYGVKD come from the germline V gene. The CDR3 DNA reads as TGTGCCATCAGAAATCCGGGACTAGCGGGAGGCGCGAACACCGGGGAGCTGTTTTTT. Translation gives CAIRNPGLAGGANTGELFF.

A few counts support this clone. V usage is TRBV18 and J usage is TRBJ1-5; TRBD1 matches at 11 bases. CDR3 length equals 15 residues. Trimming took 6 bases from V and 6 from J; bases not matched to a gene: 7. Germline V gene sequence: CDR1 KGHSH, CDR2 LQKENI. The CDR3 is CASSPGQGETQPQHF. CDR3 in DNA: TGTGCCAGCTCCCCGGGACAGGGGGAGACTCAGCCCCAGCATTTT.

The chain recombines TRBV5-1 with TRBJ2-7; 11 bases align to TRBD2. CDR3 length: 15 residues. The ends lost 4 bases at V and 5 bases at J; junction bases unmatched: 8. In germline, CDR1 is SGHRS, CDR2 YFSETQ. CDR3 loop: CASSPQTSGTHEQYF. The CDR3 nucleotides read TGCGCCAGCAGCCCCCAGACTAGCGGGACCCACGAGCAGTACTTC.

V is TRBV28 and J is TRBJ1-2; D is unresolved. V gave up 3 bases and J gave up 8 bases, with 10 bases separating them. The CDR3 is 12 residues long. The germline gives CDR1 MDHEN, CDR2 SYDVKM. The CDR3 nucleotides are TGTGCCAGCAGTTTCGCACTCCTGGGCTACACCTTC. Protein product: CASSFALLGYTF.

This clone was observed at least ten times. V gene TRBV2 combines with J gene TRBJ2-1; 7 bases map to TRBD1. This CDR3 contains 15 residues. Looked up from germline, CDR1 is SNHLY and CDR2 is FYNNEI. With 3 bases clipped from V and 7 bases from J, the junction kept 9 bases outside the gene matches. The CDR3 coding sequence is TGTGCCAGCAGTGAGAATAGGGGGCGCTTAAATGAGCAGTTCTTC. The encoded protein is CASSENRGRLNEQFF. Full variable domain (rest looked up from reference TRBV2 and TRBJ2-1): EPEVTQTPSHQVTQMGQEVILRCVPISNHLYFYWYRQILGQKVEFLVSFYNNEISEKSEIFDDQFSVERPDGSNFTLKIRSTKLEDSAMYFCASSENRGRLNEQFFGPGTRLTVL.

This clone was observed a few times. This chain connects TRBV10-3 to TRBJ1-5; D is unresolved. CDR3 length: 14 residues. V was shortened by 5 bases and J by 3 bases, with 11 bases between the two germline ends. Germline V gene sequence: CDR1 ENHRY, CDR2 SYGVKD. The CDR3 loop is CAISPDGYNQPQHF. CDR3 bases: TGTGCCATCAGTCCAGACGGATACAATCAGCCCCAGCATTTT.

CDR3: CASSYLPGTGEYEQYF. CDR3 bases: TGTGCCAGCAGCTACCTCCCCGGGACAGGGGAATACGAGCAGTACTTC. The chain employs TRBV6-5 and TRBJ2-7; TRBD1 aligns across 10 bases. Germline V gene sequence: CDR1 MNHEY, CDR2 SVGAGI. V gave up 6 bases and J gave up 4 bases; unmatched junction bases: 12. CDR3 size: 16 residues.

The chain recombines TRBV30 with TRBJ2-6; TRBD1 matches 9 bases. The V gene's germline CDR1 is GTSNPN and CDR2 SVGIG (reference sequence). The junction had 8 bases not matched to a gene; V was cut back by 2 bases and J by 0 bases. The length of the CDR3 is 18 residues. The CDR3 region has the DNA TGTGCCTGGAGTCCTAGGACAGGGGTGTTCTCTGGGGCCAACGTCCTGACTTTC. It specifies CAWSPRTGVFSGANVLTF.

The rearrangement joins TRBV4-1 to TRBJ2-1, with D perhaps being TRBD1 or TRBD2 (5 bases each). This CDR3 is built from 15 residues. Germline V gives CDR1 MGHRA, CDR2 YSYEKL. Deletions cut 1 base from V and 3 bases from J, with 10 bases between. The CDR3 DNA reads TGCGCCAGCAGCCAAGGGGATGGGGGCTACAATGAGCAGTTCTTC. Protein product: CASSQGDGGYNEQFF.

The chain carries TRBV10-3 and TRBJ2-3; D gene ambiguous. Trimming took 6 bases from V and 4 from J, leaving 5 bases between them. This CDR3 spans 11 amino acids. The V gene's germline CDR1 is ENHRY and CDR2 SYGVKD. The CDR3 DNA reads TGTGCCATCAGCCCGTCAGATACGCAGTATTTT. Protein product: CAISPSDTQYF.

The DNA of the CDR3 is TGTGCCAGCAGCTTAGGGACGGTACCCACCTACGAGCAGTACTTC. Its translation: CASSLGTVPTYEQYF. The chain combines TRBV7-2 with TRBJ2-7; D remains unclear. The CDR3 sequence is 15 residues long. The germline V gene has CDR1 SGHTA and CDR2 FQGNSA. The ends were cut back, 1 base at V and 2 bases at J, with 12 bases in the middle.

The chain has TRBV7-9 and TRBJ2-1; D possibly corresponds to TRBD1 (5 bases). The V gene's germline CDR1 is SEHNR and CDR2 FQNEAQ (reference sequence). The CDR3 has 16 amino acids. V was cut by 4 bases and J by 1 base, with 14 bases left in between. The CDR3 DNA sequence: TGTGCCAGCAGCTCCAGACAGACAAGATCCTACAATGAGCAGTTCTTC. Its protein is CASSSRQTRSYNEQFF.

The CDR3 bases are TGTGCCAGCTCATCTACAGGGGGCGAGACCCAGTACTTC. Translation: CASSSTGGETQYF. The chain has TRBV18 and TRBJ2-5; 9 nucleotides match TRBD1. After removal of 5 bases from V and 5 bases from J, the junction contained 3 bases not matched to a gene. CDR3 length equals 13 residues. Germline-derived CDR1 and CDR2 are KGHSH and LQKENI.

This clone qualifies as medium-sized (0.01 to 0.1%). The chain is built from TRBV7-6 and TRBJ2-1, with no clear D. Trimming took 3 bases from V and 6 from J, leaving 12 bases between them. Looked up from germline, CDR1 is SGHVS and CDR2 is FNYEAQ. The CDR3 is 14 amino acids. The CDR3 region is CASSFVGPGNEQFF. CDR3 sequence (DNA): TGTGCCAGCAGCTTCGTGGGTCCAGGCAATGAGCAGTTCTTC.

A few counts support this clone. The J gene is TRBJ2-6, the V gene TRBV7-8, with D hard to call. This CDR3 has 14 amino acids. Germline CDR1 is SGHVS and CDR2 is FQNEAQ. The V gene lost 6 bases and the J gene lost 2 bases, with 8 bases spanning the gap. The DNA for the CDR3 is TGTGCCAGCAGTCGCGACCCTGGGGCCAACGTCCTGACTTTC. It translates to CASSRDPGANVLTF.

The chain has TRBV19 and TRBJ2-7, with 7 nucleotides matching TRBD1. Germline assignment: CDR1 LNHDA and CDR2 SQIVND (reference sequence). This CDR3 region has 15 residues. With 5 bases clipped from V and 4 bases from J, the junction kept 11 bases outside the gene matches. CDR3 protein: CASSFSGTAAYEQYF. CDR3 nucleotide sequence: TGTGCCAGTAGTTTCTCCGGGACAGCGGCGTACGAGCAGTACTTC.

This clone was counted between two and nine times. The chain joins TRBV2 to TRBJ2-4; D remains unclear. Per the germline V gene, CDR1 is SNHLY and CDR2 is FYNNEI. CDR3 length equals 14 residues. The V and J ends lost 8 bases and 2 bases respectively, with 13 bases between them. The CDR3 sequence is CASWGALTKNIQYF. The CDR3 nucleotides read TGTGCCAGCTGGGGTGCCCTAACCAAAAACATTCAGTACTTC.

The chain carries TRBV4-3 and TRBJ2-3, with TRBD2 matching over 8 bases. The CDR3 covers 18 residues. Germline assignment: CDR1 LGHNA and CDR2 YSLEER. V trimming: 5 bases; J trimming: 3 bases; junction bases outside the gene matches: 16. DNA for the CDR3: TGCGCCAGCAGCTCCCGCCGGGGGTCTGCGGGAGGAACAGATACGCAGTATTTT. It encodes CASSSRRGSAGGTDTQYF.

This sequence joins TRBV5-1 and TRBJ2-2, with 12 bases aligning to TRBD1. Looked up from germline, CDR1 is SGHRS and CDR2 is YFSETQ. The V gene end was trimmed by 4 bases and the J gene end by 5 bases; junction bases not matched to a gene: 15. This CDR3 spans 19 amino acids. The CDR3 loop is CASSLKAGTGGALTGELFF. The CDR3 DNA sequence: TGCGCCAGCAGCCTAAAGGCTGGGACAGGGGGCGCTTTAACCGGGGAGCTGTTTTTT.

The rearrangement joins TRBV7-9 to TRBJ2-7, with D uncertain. CDR1 is SEHNR and CDR2 is FQNEAQ in the germline V gene (reference sequence). V dropped 5 bases and J dropped 4 bases, with 6 bases sitting between them. The CDR3 consists of 11 residues. CDR3 amino acids: CASSLSYEQYF. In DNA form, the CDR3 reads TGTGCCAGCAGCCTATCTTACGAGCAGTACTTC.

The V and J genes are TRBV4-1 and TRBJ2-5; D is ambiguous. The assigned J gene may be wrong: the sequence end matches TRBJ2-7 better. CDR1 and CDR2 (germline): MGHRA, YSYEKL. The CDR3 has 16 residues. The CDR3 here is CASSQVSRSASYEQYF. CDR3 in DNA: TGCGCCAGCAGCCAAGTTTCCAGGTCCGCCTCCTACGAGCAGTACTTC.

V usage is TRBV30 and J usage is TRBJ2-5; no firm D call. The V end was cut by 0 bases, the J end by 5 bases, with 10 bases between. This CDR3 is 13 amino acids long. CDR1 is GTSNPN and CDR2 is SVGIG in the germline V gene (reference sequence). The CDR3 region has the DNA TGTGCCTGGAGTGTACGGGTGAGGGAGACCCAGTACTTC. Encoded protein: CAWSVRVRETQYF.

This clone was picked up a small number of times. The chain couples TRBV7-9 to TRBJ1-2; D is possibly TRBD1 (5 bases). The CDR3 runs 14 residues. The V gene lost 1 base and the J gene lost 4 bases, with 10 bases spanning the gap. Looked up from germline, CDR1 is SEHNR and CDR2 is FQNEAQ (reference sequence). The CDR3 region has the DNA TGTGCCAGCAGCTTAGGACCCGGGGGCTATGGCTACACCTTC. Its translation is CASSLGPGGYGYTF.